Below are 17 T cell receptor beta chains sequenced from a single sample in a study of radiotherapy plus CTLA-4 blockade in lung cancer (dated by TCRdb to 2017 to 2018). Libraries came from the immunoSEQ multiplex PCR assay. Drawn from immuneACCESS, this table holds only the in-frame rearrangements with V and J called that TCRdb kept. Clones are partly lost; checked studies trace under half to an unresolved V gene and leave the rest unexplained. In all, the sample holds 75,000 to 95,000 clones, and approximately 78% of those were seen once. Roughly 25% of the sample is in the top ten clones. The material was peripheral blood, obtained from a patient treated with radiotherapy plus ipilimumab. Receptor source: a human donor with non-small cell lung cancer that progressed on radiotherapy plus ipilimumab.

The chain has TRBV28 and TRBJ2-5; D not resolved. CDR3 length equals 15 residues. V was clipped by 3 bases and J by 5 bases, with 16 bases between them. Looked up from germline, CDR1 is MDHEN and CDR2 is SYDVKM. The CDR3 is CASSLVPSVPETQYF. The CDR3 DNA sequence: TGTGCCAGCAGTTTGGTCCCCAGCGTCCCGGAGACCCAGTACTTC.

As DNA, the CDR3 is TGTGCCAGCAGCCCCATCTCTAGCGCCCAAAACTTAAATGAGCAGTTCTTC. Protein: CASSPISSAQNLNEQFF. The chain is built from TRBV9 and TRBJ2-1; tentative D call: TRBD2 (6 bases). V shed 4 bases and J shed 7 bases, with 24 bases lying between them. The CDR3 loop spans 17 amino acids. Germline V gene lookup returns CDR1 SGDLS and CDR2 YYNGEE.

This rearrangement joins TRBV9 to TRBJ1-2; perhaps TRBD1 as D (6 bases). The CDR3 extends over 15 amino acids. V lost 3 bases, J lost 3 bases, and 15 bases lay in between. The germline CDR1 and CDR2 sequences are SGDLS and YYNGEE. CDR3 protein: CASSGYSRGDYGYTF. In DNA, the CDR3 is TGTGCCAGCAGCGGGTACAGTAGGGGGGACTATGGCTACACCTTC. Full variable domain (outside the CDR3, taken from reference TRBV9 and TRBJ1-2): DSGVTQTPKHLITATGQRVTLRCSPRSGDLSVYWYQQSLDQGLQFLIQYYNGEERAKGNILERFSAQQFPDLHSELNLSSLELGDSALYFCASSGYSRGDYGYTFGSGTRLTVV.

The rearrangement links TRBV4-1 to TRBJ2-3; 8 bases map to TRBD2. Trimming took 1 base from V and 4 from J; bases not matched to a gene: 10. CDR3 length: 17 residues. Looked up from germline, CDR1 is MGHRA and CDR2 is YSYEKL. As DNA, the CDR3 is TGCGCCAGCAGCCAAGGCGTCAGCGGGAGTGCCCCAGATACGCAGTATTTT. Amino acids: CASSQGVSGSAPDTQYF.

This clone came up a few times. CDR3 in DNA: TGTGCCAGCAGCGTAGAAGGTTCGGGCCGCTATGGCTACACCTTC. Translation gives CASSVEGSGRYGYTF. V is TRBV9 and J is TRBJ1-2; D gene unclear. V was clipped by 0 bases and J by 4 bases, with 13 bases between them. CDR1 is SGDLS and CDR2 is YYNGEE in the germline V gene. The CDR3 contains 15 residues.

J is TRBJ1-2 and V is TRBV28; tentatively, D is TRBD1 (5 bases). Germline V CDR1 and CDR2: MDHEN, SYDVKM. This CDR3 has 15 residues. V was shortened by 6 bases and J by 4 bases, with 18 bases between the two germline ends. CDR3 bases: TGTGCCAGCAGCCGGCCCCCGGGGGATTTCTATGGCTACACCTTC. Translating gives CASSRPPGDFYGYTF.

V gene TRBV28 combines with J gene TRBJ2-2; the match to TRBD2 covers 7 bases. Germline CDR1 reads MDHEN; CDR2 reads SYDVKM. The CDR3 sequence is 15 residues long. J was trimmed by 0 bases and V by 8 bases; bases with no gene match: 6. CDR3 sequence reads: CASGGDFTNTGELFF. DNA of the CDR3: TGTGCCAGCGGGGGGGACTTTACGAACACCGGGGAGCTGTTTTTT.

V usage is TRBV5-4 and J usage is TRBJ2-5; tentatively, D is TRBD1 (5 bases). Germline CDR1 and CDR2: SGHNT and YYREEE (reference sequence). This CDR3 has 15 amino acids. Trimming removed 4 bases from V and 7 bases from J, with 20 bases in between. The CDR3 is CASSPPQDIHGTQYF. The CDR3 DNA reads as TGTGCCAGCAGCCCACCGCAGGACATCCATGGGACCCAGTACTTC.

This rearrangement joins TRBV6-6 to TRBJ2-3; 11 nucleotides align to TRBD2. The CDR3 totals 15 residues. Germline V CDR1 and CDR2: MNHNY, SVGAGI (reference sequence). Germline trimming cut 7 bases from V and 4 bases from J; bases unmatched to any gene: 7. CDR3 loop: CASTPLAGDADTQYF. CDR3 DNA sequence: TGTGCCAGCACCCCACTAGCGGGAGACGCAGATACGCAGTATTTT.

V gene TRBV13 combines with J gene TRBJ1-5; 11 bases fit TRBD1. Germline CDR1 and CDR2: PRHDT and FYEKMQ (reference sequence). This CDR3 is built from 15 residues. V trimming: 2 bases; J trimming: 6 bases; junction bases outside the gene matches: 3. The CDR3 protein is CASSLRGQGAQPQHF. In nucleotides, the CDR3 is TGTGCCAGCAGCTTACGTGGACAGGGGGCTCAGCCCCAGCATTTT.

This clone has a handful of counts. The rearrangement joins TRBV7-9 to TRBJ1-4, with D uncertain. In germline, CDR1 is SEHNR, CDR2 FQNEAQ (reference sequence). The CDR3 is 14 amino acids. V was cut by 3 bases and J by 4 bases, with 9 bases left in between. The CDR3 reads CASSLDGINEKLFF. CDR3 coding DNA: TGTGCCAGCAGCTTGGACGGTATTAATGAAAAACTGTTTTTT.

V is TRBV9 and J is TRBJ2-1, with 15 bases identical to TRBD2. The CDR3 is made up of 17 amino acids. V lost 4 bases, J lost 8 bases, and 10 bases stayed unmatched. CDR1 and CDR2 from the germline V gene are SGDLS and YYNGEE. The CDR3 nucleotides read TGTGCCAGCAGCCCCCCCCGGACTAGCGGGAGGGCGTATGAGCAGTTCTTC. This gives the protein CASSPPRTSGRAYEQFF.

The chain recombines TRBV25-1 with TRBJ2-7; 12 nucleotides match TRBD2. Germline CDR1 MGHDK, CDR2 SYGVNS. Losses at the gene ends were 5 bases for V and 4 bases for J; bases not matched to a gene: 6. The CDR3 runs 15 residues. CDR3 sequence: CASSPKTSGSYEQYF. CDR3 nucleotides: TGTGCCAGCAGTCCTAAGACTAGCGGGAGTTACGAGCAGTACTTC.

A single count supports this clone. The J gene is TRBJ2-1, the V gene TRBV2, with TRBD2 matching over 7 bases. The CDR3 runs to 15 residues. Germline CDR1 and CDR2: SNHLY and FYNNEI. Unmatched junction bases numbered 5, after V lost 2 bases and J lost 4 bases. CDR3 nucleotides: TGTGCCAGCAGTGAATGGCTAGCGGAGTACAATGAGCAGTTCTTC. This translates into CASSEWLAEYNEQFF.

This sequence joins TRBV9 and TRBJ2-1, with TRBD2 identical over 12 bases. Germline V gene data show CDR1 as SGDLS and CDR2 as YYNGEE. V was clipped by 3 bases and J by 9 bases; unmatched bases: 10. The CDR3 totals 16 residues. The DNA of the CDR3 is TGTGCCAGCAGCGCGACTGGACTAGCGGGGACCAGTGAGCAGTTCTTC. The encoded protein is CASSATGLAGTSEQFF.

This chain joins TRBV4-1 and TRBJ2-4; D is possibly TRBD2 (5 bases). Trimming cost V 4 bases and J 0 bases, with 7 bases left between them. The CDR3 is made up of 14 amino acids. CDR1 is MGHRA and CDR2 is YSYEKL in the germline V gene. The CDR3 region has the DNA TGCGCCAGCAGCCGGGAGATAGCCAAAAACATTCAGTACTTC. Amino acids: CASSREIAKNIQYF.

In DNA form, the CDR3 reads TGTGCCAGCAGTTTATCAGGGGGGGCCTCGTTCCTTTACACTGAAGCTTTCTTT. It specifies CASSLSGGASFLYTEAFF. The rearrangement links TRBV27 to TRBJ1-1; TRBD1 is a possible D gene (6 bases). Per germline, CDR1 MNHEY and CDR2 SMNVEV (reference sequence). The CDR3 totals 18 residues. V was pared by 0 bases and J by 3 bases, with 20 bases between.